Following are 9 T cell receptor beta chains from one sample sequenced in a study of shared clonotypes between healthy human individuals. Sequencing was performed with immunoSEQ multiplex PCR; in TCRdb, only in-frame clones are kept and a portion is missing. The sample yields about 2 million clones, roughly 94% seen once. The source material was naive CD4+ T cells sorted from blood. Subset meaning: CD45RA+ positively selected. These receptors were taken from a man between 18 and 35 years old in good health.

A remark on this clone: Other nucleotide sequences in the sample specify the same CDR3. The chain uses TRBV9 and TRBJ2-3, with TRBD2 matching over 9 bases. This CDR3 contains 15 residues. The J segment lost 5 bases and the V segment lost 0 bases, leaving 4 bases of the junction unmatched. Per germline, CDR1 SGDLS and CDR2 YYNGEE. The CDR3 region is CASSVEGGRGDTQYF. In DNA, the CDR3 is TGTGCCAGCAGCGTAGAAGGCGGGAGGGGAGATACGCAGTATTTT.

V is TRBV10-3 and J is TRBJ2-5; a possible D gene is TRBD2 (5 bases). V lost 3 bases, J lost 3 bases, and 14 bases lay in between. The CDR3 runs to 15 residues. Germline CDR1 and CDR2: ENHRY and SYGVKD. Here the CDR3 reads CAISEPGGRKETQYF. The DNA for the CDR3 is TGTGCCATCAGTGAACCCGGCGGGCGCAAAGAGACCCAGTACTTC.

The chain employs TRBV2 and TRBJ1-5, with no clear D. The V end lost 4 bases, the J end lost 1 base, and 14 bases lay between the germline ends. The CDR3 sequence is 16 residues long. Germline V CDR1 and CDR2: SNHLY, FYNNEI. Written as DNA, the CDR3 is TGTGCCAGCAGTGGATACTTACTGCAGAGCAATCAGCCCCAGCATTTT. This encodes CASSGYLLQSNQPQHF.

The count of this clone is one. The chain is built from TRBV18 and TRBJ2-7; D not resolved. Trimming pared 5 bases from V and 5 bases from J, leaving 16 bases between. This CDR3 spans 14 amino acids. Germline values: CDR1 KGHSH, CDR2 LQKENI. CDR3 sequence reads: CASSTPGGGDEQYF. CDR3 in DNA: TGTGCCAGCTCAACCCCCGGTGGTGGGGACGAGCAGTACTTC.

This chain uses TRBV30 with TRBJ1-6; D uncertain. The CDR3 is 13 residues long. V lost 7 bases and J lost 4, with 11 bases in between. Germline CDR1 and CDR2: GTSNPN and SVGIG (reference sequence). CDR3 DNA: TGTGCCTCCTCGGGGTCGTATAATTCACCCCTCCACTTT. Translated, it gives CASSGSYNSPLHF. Complete variable domain (other parts from reference TRBV30 and TRBJ1-6): SQTIHQWPATLVQPVGSPLSLECTVEGTSNPNLYWYRQAAGRGLQLLFYSVGIGQISSEVPQNLSASRPQDRQFILSSKKLLLSDSGFYLCASSGSYNSPLHFGNGTRLTVT.

The J gene is TRBJ2-1, the V gene TRBV6-5; 8 nucleotides agree with TRBD2. The germline CDR1 and CDR2 sequences are MNHEY and SVGAGI. The CDR3 is 15 amino acids. The V and J ends lost 3 bases and 7 bases, in that order; junction bases with no gene match: 8. The CDR3 here is CASSYRGLGGNEQFF. In DNA form, the CDR3 reads TGTGCCAGCAGTTATCGGGGACTAGGTGGGAATGAGCAGTTCTTC.

The rearrangement joins TRBV5-6 to TRBJ1-4, with D possibly being TRBD1 (5 bases). CDR1 and CDR2 from the germline V gene are SGHDT and YYEEEE. Deletions cut 4 bases from V and 5 bases from J, with 15 bases between. The CDR3 length is 15 residues. CDR3 DNA sequence: TGTGCCAGCAGCCGTGGGTTGGGGGACAATGAAAAACTGTTTTTT. It specifies CASSRGLGDNEKLFF.

The chain links TRBV2 to TRBJ1-1; maybe TRBD1 (5 bases). The CDR3 runs 11 residues. From germline, CDR1 is SNHLY and CDR2 FYNNEI. The V end was cut by 6 bases, the J end by 9 bases, with 11 bases between. The CDR3 loop is CASRAGYQAFF. The CDR3 coding sequence is TGTGCCAGCAGGGCAGGGTACCAAGCTTTCTTT.

The chain is built from TRBV2 and TRBJ1-1; no firm D call. The CDR3 is 14 amino acids. Per the germline V gene, CDR1 is SNHLY and CDR2 is FYNNEI. V lost 5 bases to trimming and J lost 3 bases, with 13 bases between them. Here the CDR3 reads CASSPSRTYTEAFF. As DNA, the CDR3 is TGTGCCAGCAGTCCGAGCAGGACGTACACTGAAGCTTTCTTT.